The T cell receptor (beta chain) described here comes from a study of blood T cell repertoires in COVID-19. The CDR3 contains 15 residues. Trimming took 4 bases from V and 4 from J, leaving 13 bases between them. Germline CDR1 and CDR2: MNHEY and SVGAGI. Profiled with immunoSEQ multiplex PCR; TCRdb holds only in-frame clones, not every one. The data show roughly 190,000 clones, 70% to 90% seen once. The sequence was obtained from a woman between 70 and 85 years old with active or convalescent COVID-19. The material sequenced was peripheral blood. The chain links TRBV6-5 to TRBJ2-2, with D perhaps TRBD2 (5 bases). CDR3 DNA: TGTGCCAGCAGTTCCGTCCGGGGAAGCACCGGGGAGCTGTTTTTT. Translating gives CASSSVRGSTGELFF.